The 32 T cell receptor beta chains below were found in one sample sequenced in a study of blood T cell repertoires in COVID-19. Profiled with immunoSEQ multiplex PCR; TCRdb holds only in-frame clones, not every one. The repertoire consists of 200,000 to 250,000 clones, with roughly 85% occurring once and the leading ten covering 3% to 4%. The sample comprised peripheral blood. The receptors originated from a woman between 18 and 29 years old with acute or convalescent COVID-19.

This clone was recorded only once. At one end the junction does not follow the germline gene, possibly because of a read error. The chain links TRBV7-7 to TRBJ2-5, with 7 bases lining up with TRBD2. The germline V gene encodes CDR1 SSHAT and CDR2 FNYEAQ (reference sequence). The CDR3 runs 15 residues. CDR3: CASSLGGDYQETQYF. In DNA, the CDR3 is TGTGCTAGCAGCTTGGGGGGGGACTACCAAGAGACCCAGTACTTC.

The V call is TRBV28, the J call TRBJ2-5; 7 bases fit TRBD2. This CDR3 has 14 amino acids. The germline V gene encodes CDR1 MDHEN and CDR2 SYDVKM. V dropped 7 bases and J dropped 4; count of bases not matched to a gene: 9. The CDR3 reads CASTMAGVGETQYF. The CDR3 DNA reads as TGTGCCAGCACCATGGCGGGGGTGGGAGAGACCCAGTACTTC.

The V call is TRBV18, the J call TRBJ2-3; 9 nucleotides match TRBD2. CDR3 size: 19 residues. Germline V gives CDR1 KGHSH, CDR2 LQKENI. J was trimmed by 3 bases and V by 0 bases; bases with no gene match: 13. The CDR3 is CASSPPDGREGFDTDTQYF. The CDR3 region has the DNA TGTGCCAGCTCACCACCGGACGGGCGGGAGGGATTTGATACAGATACGCAGTATTTT.

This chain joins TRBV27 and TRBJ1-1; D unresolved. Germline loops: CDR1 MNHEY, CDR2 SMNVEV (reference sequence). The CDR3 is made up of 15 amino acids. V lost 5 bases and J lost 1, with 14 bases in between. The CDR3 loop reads CASSHPERWNTEAFF. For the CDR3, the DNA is TGTGCCAGCAGTCACCCGGAGCGGTGGAACACTGAAGCTTTCTTT.

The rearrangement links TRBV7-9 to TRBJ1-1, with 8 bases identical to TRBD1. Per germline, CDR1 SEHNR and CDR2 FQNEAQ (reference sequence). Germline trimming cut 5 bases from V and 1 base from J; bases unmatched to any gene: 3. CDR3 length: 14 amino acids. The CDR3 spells CASSPDRANTEAFF. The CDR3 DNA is TGTGCCAGCAGCCCGGACAGGGCGAACACTGAAGCTTTCTTT.

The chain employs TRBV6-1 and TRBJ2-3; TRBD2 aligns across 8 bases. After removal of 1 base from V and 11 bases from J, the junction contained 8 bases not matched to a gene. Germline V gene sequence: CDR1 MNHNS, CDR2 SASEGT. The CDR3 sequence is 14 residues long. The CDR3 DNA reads TGTGCCAGCAGTGAAGAGGTGGCGGGACTAGTGCAGTATTTT. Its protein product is CASSEEVAGLVQYF.

The CDR3 region is CASSPLRGNQPQHF. CDR3 nucleotides: TGTGCCAGCAGTCCCTTAAGGGGGAATCAGCCCCAGCATTTT. This chain connects TRBV27 to TRBJ1-5; D perhaps matches TRBD1 (6 bases). V was clipped by 5 bases and J by 4 bases, with 12 bases between them. Germline-derived CDR1 and CDR2 are MNHEY and SMNVEV (reference sequence). The CDR3 has 14 residues.

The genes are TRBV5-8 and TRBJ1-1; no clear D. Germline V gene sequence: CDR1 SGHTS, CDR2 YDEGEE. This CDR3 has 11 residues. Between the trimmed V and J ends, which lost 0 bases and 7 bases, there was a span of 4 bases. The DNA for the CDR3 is TGTGCCAGCAGCTTGGCTCGTGAAGCTTTCTTT. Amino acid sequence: CASSLAREAFF.

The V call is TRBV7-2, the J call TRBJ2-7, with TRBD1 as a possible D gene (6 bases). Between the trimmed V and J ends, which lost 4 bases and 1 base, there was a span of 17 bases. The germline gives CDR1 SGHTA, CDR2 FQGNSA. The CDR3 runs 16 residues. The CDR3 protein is CASSSDVQGKSYEQYF. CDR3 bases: TGTGCCAGCAGCTCCGACGTACAGGGTAAATCCTACGAGCAGTACTTC.

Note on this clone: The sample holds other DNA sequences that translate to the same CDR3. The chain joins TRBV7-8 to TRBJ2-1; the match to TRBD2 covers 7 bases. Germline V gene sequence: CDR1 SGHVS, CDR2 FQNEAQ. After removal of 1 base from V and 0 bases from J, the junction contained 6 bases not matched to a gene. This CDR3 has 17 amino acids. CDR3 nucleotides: TGTGCCAGCAGCTTAGGGGGGGGAGGGAGCTCCTACAATGAGCAGTTCTTC. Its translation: CASSLGGGGSSYNEQFF.

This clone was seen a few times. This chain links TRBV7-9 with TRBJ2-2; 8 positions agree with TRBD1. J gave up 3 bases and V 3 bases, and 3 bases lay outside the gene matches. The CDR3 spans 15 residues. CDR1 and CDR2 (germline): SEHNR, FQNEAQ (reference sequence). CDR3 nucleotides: TGTGCCAGCAGCTTTGGACAGGGCTACACCGGGGAGCTGTTTTTT. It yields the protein CASSFGQGYTGELFF. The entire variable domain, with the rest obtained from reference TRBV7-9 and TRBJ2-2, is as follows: DTGVSQNPRHKITKRGQNVTFRCDPISEHNRLYWYRQTLGQGPEFLTYFQNEAQLEKSRLLSDRFSAERPKGSFSTLEIQRTEQGDSAMYLCASSFGQGYTGELFFGEGSRLTVL.

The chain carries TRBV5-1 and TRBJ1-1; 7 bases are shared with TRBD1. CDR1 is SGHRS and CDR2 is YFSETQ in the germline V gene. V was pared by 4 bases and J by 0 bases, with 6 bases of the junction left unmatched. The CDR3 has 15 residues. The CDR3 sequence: CASSLGGQMNTEAFF. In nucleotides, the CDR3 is TGCGCCAGCAGCCTGGGGGGACAGATGAACACTGAAGCTTTCTTT.

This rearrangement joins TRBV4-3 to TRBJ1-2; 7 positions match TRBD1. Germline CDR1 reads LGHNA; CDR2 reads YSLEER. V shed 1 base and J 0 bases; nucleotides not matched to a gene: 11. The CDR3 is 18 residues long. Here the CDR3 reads CASSQAAWDSRPNYGYTF. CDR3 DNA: TGCGCCAGCAGCCAAGCCGCGTGGGACAGCCGTCCTAACTATGGCTACACCTTC.

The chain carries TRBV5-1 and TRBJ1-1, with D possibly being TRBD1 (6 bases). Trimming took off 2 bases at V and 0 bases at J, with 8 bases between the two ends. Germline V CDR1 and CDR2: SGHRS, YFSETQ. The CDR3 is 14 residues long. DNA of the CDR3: TGCGCCAGCAGCTTACAGGGAATGAACACTGAAGCTTTCTTT. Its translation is CASSLQGMNTEAFF.

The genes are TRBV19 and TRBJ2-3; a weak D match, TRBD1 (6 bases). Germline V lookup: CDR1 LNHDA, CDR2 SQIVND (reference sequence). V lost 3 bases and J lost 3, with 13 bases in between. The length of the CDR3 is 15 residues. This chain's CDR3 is CASSIWTVATDTQYF. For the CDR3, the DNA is TGTGCCAGTAGTATCTGGACAGTAGCTACAGATACGCAGTATTTT.

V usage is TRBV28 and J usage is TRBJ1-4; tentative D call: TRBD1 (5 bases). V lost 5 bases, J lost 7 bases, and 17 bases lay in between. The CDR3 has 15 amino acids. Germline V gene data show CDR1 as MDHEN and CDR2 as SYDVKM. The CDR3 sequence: CASSPGGGPREKLFF. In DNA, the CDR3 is TGTGCCAGCAGTCCGGGGGGAGGTCCGCGTGAAAAACTGTTTTTT.

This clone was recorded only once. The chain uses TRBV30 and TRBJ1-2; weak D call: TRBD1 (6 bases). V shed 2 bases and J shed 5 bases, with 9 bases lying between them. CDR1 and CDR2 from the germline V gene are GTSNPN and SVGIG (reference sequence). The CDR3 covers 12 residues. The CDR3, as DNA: TGTGCCTGGAGTATACAGGGATATGGCTACACCTTC. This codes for CAWSIQGYGYTF.

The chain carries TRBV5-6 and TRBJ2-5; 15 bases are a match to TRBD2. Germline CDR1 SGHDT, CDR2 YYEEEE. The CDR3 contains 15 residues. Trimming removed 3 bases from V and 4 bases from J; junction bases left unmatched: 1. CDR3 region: CASSSGLAGGETQYF. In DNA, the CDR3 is TGTGCCAGCAGCTCGGGACTAGCGGGAGGAGAGACCCAGTACTTC.

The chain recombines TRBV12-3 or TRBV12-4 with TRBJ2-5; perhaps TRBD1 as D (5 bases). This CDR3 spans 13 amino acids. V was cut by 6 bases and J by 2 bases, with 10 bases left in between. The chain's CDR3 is CASRKTVQETQYF. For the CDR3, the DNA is TGTGCCAGCAGAAAGACAGTACAAGAGACCCAGTACTTC.

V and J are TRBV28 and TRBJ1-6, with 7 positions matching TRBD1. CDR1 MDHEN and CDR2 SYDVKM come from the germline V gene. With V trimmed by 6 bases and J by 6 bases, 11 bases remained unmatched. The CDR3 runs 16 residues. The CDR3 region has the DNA TGTGCCAGCAGCTCGGGGGACAGAGTCTTTAATTCACCCCTCCACTTT. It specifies CASSSGDRVFNSPLHF.

CDR3 nucleotide sequence: TGTGCCAGCAGCCCTAATGGACTAGCGGCCTACGAGCAGTACTTC. Protein sequence: CASSPNGLAAYEQYF. The chain carries TRBV7-2 and TRBJ2-7; 10 nucleotides align to TRBD2. Per germline, CDR1 SGHTA and CDR2 FQGNSA. V dropped 5 bases and J dropped 2; count of bases not matched to a gene: 6. This CDR3 has 15 residues.

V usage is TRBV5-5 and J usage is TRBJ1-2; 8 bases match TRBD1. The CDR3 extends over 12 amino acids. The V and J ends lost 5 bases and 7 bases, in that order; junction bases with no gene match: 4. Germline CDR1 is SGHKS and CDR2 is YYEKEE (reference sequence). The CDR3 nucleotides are TGTGCCAGCAGAACCGGACAGGGTGGCTACACCTTC. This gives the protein CASRTGQGGYTF.

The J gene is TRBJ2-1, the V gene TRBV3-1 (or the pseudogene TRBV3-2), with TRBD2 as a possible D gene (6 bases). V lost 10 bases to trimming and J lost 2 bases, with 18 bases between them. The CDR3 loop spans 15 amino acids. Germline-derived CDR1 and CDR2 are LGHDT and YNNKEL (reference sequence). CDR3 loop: CANLTRDSPYNEQFF. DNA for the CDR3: TGTGCCAACCTCACCCGGGACTCTCCCTACAATGAGCAGTTCTTC.

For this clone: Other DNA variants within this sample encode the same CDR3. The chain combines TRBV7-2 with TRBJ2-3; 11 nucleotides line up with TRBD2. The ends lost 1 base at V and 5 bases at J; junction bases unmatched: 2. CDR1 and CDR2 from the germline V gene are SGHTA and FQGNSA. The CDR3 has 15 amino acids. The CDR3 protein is CASSLVAGGGDTQYF. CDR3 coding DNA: TGTGCCAGCAGCTTAGTAGCGGGGGGGGGAGATACGCAGTATTTT.

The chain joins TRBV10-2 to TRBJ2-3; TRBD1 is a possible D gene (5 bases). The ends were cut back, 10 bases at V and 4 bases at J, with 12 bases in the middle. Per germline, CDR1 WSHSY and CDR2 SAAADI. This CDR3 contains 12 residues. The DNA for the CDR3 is TGCGCCATTCGACCCAGGGCAGATACGCAGTATTTT. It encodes CAIRPRADTQYF.

The CDR3 loop is CASSLRGPSLGNTEAFF. The DNA of the CDR3 is TGTGCCAGCAGCTTAAGAGGTCCATCGCTGGGGAACACTGAAGCTTTCTTT. This chain joins TRBV7-3 and TRBJ1-1; D is unresolved. CDR1 SGHTA and CDR2 FQGTGA come from the germline V gene. The CDR3 is 17 amino acids. Trimming stripped 1 base from V and 1 base from J, with 16 bases between. Variable domain in full (rest from reference TRBV7-3 and TRBJ1-1): GAGVSQTPSNKVTEKGKYVELRCDPISGHTALYWYRQSLGQGPEFLIYFQGTGAADDSGLPNDRFFAVRPEGSVSTLKIQRTERGDSAVYLCASSLRGPSLGNTEAFFGQGTRLTVV.

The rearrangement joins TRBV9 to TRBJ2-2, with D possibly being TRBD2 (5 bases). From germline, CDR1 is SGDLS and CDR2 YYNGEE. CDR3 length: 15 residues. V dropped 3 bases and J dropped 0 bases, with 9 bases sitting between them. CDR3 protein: CASSAGGPNTGELFF. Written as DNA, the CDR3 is TGTGCCAGCAGCGCAGGCGGGCCGAACACCGGGGAGCTGTTTTTT. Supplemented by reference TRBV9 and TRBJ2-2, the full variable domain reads DSGVTQTPKHLITATGQRVTLRCSPRSGDLSVYWYQQSLDQGLQFLIQYYNGEERAKGNILERFSAQQFPDLHSELNLSSLELGDSALYFCASSAGGPNTGELFFGEGSRLTVL.

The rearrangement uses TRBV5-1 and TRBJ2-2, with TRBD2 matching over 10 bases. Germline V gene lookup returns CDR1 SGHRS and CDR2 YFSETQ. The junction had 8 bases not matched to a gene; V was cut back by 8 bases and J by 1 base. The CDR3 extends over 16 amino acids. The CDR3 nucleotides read TGCGCCAGTGAACCTATAGCGGGAGGGAACACCGGGGAGCTGTTTTTT. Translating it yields CASEPIAGGNTGELFF.

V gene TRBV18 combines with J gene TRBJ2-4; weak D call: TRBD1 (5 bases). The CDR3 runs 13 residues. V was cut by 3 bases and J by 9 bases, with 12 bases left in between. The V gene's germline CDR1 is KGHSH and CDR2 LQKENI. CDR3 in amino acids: CASSPPQQVIQYF. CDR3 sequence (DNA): TGTGCCAGCTCACCCCCTCAACAGGTCATTCAGTACTTC. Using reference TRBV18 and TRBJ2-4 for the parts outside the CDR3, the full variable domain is NAGVMQNPRHLVRRRGQEARLRCSPMKGHSHVYWYRQLPEEGLKFMVYLQKENIIDESGMPKERFSAEFPKEGPSILRIQQVVRGDSAAYFCASSPPQQVIQYFGAGTRLSVL.

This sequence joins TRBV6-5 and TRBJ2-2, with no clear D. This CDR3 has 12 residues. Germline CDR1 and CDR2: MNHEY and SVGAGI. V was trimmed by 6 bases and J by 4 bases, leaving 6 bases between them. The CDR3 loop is CASRRFTGELFF. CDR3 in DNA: TGTGCCAGCAGGCGTTTCACCGGGGAGCTGTTTTTT.

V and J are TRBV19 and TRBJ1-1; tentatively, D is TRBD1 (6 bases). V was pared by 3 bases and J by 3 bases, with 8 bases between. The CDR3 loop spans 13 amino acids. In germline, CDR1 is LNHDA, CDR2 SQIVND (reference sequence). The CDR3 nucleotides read TGTGCCAGTAGTATCACAGGGTACACTGAAGCTTTCTTT. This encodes CASSITGYTEAFF.

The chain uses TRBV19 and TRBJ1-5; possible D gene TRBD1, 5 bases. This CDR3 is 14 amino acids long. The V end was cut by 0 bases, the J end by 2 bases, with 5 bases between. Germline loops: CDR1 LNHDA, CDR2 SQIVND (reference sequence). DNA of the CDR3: TGTGCCAGTAGTATAGACAGGGGCAATCAGCCCCAGCATTTT. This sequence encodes CASSIDRGNQPQHF.